Listed below are T cell receptor beta chains from one sample, sequenced in a study of blood T cell repertoires in COVID-19. Method: immunoSEQ multiplex PCR; TCRdb's copy keeps in-frame clones and lacks some. The data hold 200,000 to 250,000 clones, with around 81% observed a single time. The sequencing sample was made of peripheral blood. The receptor set was obtained from an older woman with active or convalescent COVID-19. Each CDR3 is given with its conserved first and last residue. The order of the fields is clone size, V gene, D gene, J gene, CDR3 protein, CDR3 DNA. The D gene is left open where the match is weak. A clone size is listed for some rows: how often the clone was seen (once, few, many), or a class if it is expanded.

size: NA
V: TRBV6-5
D: NA
J: TRBJ1-1
CDR3: CASISRVNTEAFF
DNA: TGTGCCAGCATTAGCAGGGTGAACACTGAAGCTTTCTTT

size: NA
V: TRBV28
D: TRBD2
J: TRBJ2-3
CDR3: CASSLWLGERGRTDTQYF
DNA: TGTGCCAGCAGTTTATGGCTGGGGGAGCGGGGCCGCACAGATACGCAGTATTTT

size: NA
V: TRBV11-3
D: TRBD2
J: TRBJ2-1
CDR3: CASSLVAGGPPYNEQFF
DNA: TGTGCCAGCAGCTTAGTTGCGGGGGGCCCGCCATACAATGAGCAGTTCTTC

size: NA
V: TRBV5-1
D: TRBD1
J: TRBJ1-1
CDR3: CASSLGAAGGEGNTEAFF
DNA: TGCGCCAGCAGCTTGGGGGCCGCAGGGGGCGAGGGAAACACTGAAGCTTTCTTT

size: NA
V: TRBV4-2
D: NA
J: TRBJ1-1
CDR3: CASSQAGGGVGTEAFF
DNA: TGTGCCAGCAGCCAAGCGGGGGGTGGAGTTGGAACTGAAGCTTTCTTT

size: NA
V: TRBV30
D: TRBD1
J: TRBJ1-1
CDR3: CAWSPTGRAFF
DNA: TGTGCCTGGAGTCCGACAGGGCGAGCTTTCTTT

size: NA
V: TRBV6-4
D: NA
J: TRBJ1-6
CDR3: CASIRIGGSYNSPLHF
DNA: TGTGCCAGCATAAGAATAGGGGGTTCCTATAATTCACCCCTCCACTTT

size: once
V: TRBV10-3
D: TRBD1
J: TRBJ2-7
CDR3: CAISEETGYEQYF
DNA: TGTGCCATCAGTGAAGAGACAGGGTACGAGCAGTACTTC

size: NA
V: TRBV4-1
D: NA
J: TRBJ2-2
CDR3: CASSLHRTGTGELFF
DNA: TGCGCCAGCAGCCTACACCGTACAGGGACCGGGGAGCTGTTTTTT

size: few
V: TRBV29-1
D: TRBD2
J: TRBJ2-1
CDR3: CSVGRAGGPNEQFF
DNA: TGCAGCGTTGGACGGGCGGGGGGGCCAAATGAGCAGTTCTTC

size: NA
V: TRBV27
D: NA
J: TRBJ1-5
CDR3: CASSSGFSPNQPQHF
DNA: TGTGCCAGCAGTTCCGGGTTTTCCCCCAATCAGCCCCAGCATTTT

size: NA
V: TRBV27
D: NA
J: TRBJ2-7
CDR3: CASSLPVAANYEQYF
DNA: TGTGCCAGCAGTTTACCGGTAGCGGCTAACTACGAGCAGTACTTC

size: NA
V: TRBV19
D: TRBD1
J: TRBJ1-1
CDR3: CASRQGLMNTEAFF
DNA: TGTGCCAGTCGACAGGGGCTCATGAACACTGAAGCTTTCTTT

size: NA
V: TRBV4-2
D: NA
J: TRBJ2-7
CDR3: CASSQAQRAEYEQYF
DNA: TGTGCCAGCAGCCAGGCCCAGCGGGCCGAATACGAGCAGTACTTC

size: NA
V: TRBV19
D: NA
J: TRBJ1-2
CDR3: CASTNLAGAEYYGYTF
DNA: TGTGCCAGTACCAACCTCGCGGGGGCAGAATACTATGGCTACACCTTC

size: NA
V: TRBV19
D: TRBD1
J: TRBJ1-2
CDR3: CASSPQGASYGYTF
DNA: TGTGCCAGTAGTCCCCAGGGGGCAAGCTATGGCTACACCTTC

size: few
V: TRBV27
D: TRBD2
J: TRBJ2-1
CDR3: CASSLPPGGENEQFF
DNA: TGTGCCAGCAGTTTACCCCCGGGGGGGGAGAATGAGCAGTTCTTC

size: NA
V: TRBV5-1
D: TRBD1
J: TRBJ1-1
CDR3: CASSWGQGLGTEAFF
DNA: TGCGCCAGCAGCTGGGGACAGGGATTGGGCACTGAAGCTTTCTTT

size: NA
V: TRBV29-1
D: TRBD1
J: TRBJ1-1
CDR3: CSVLDRGTEAFF
DNA: TGCAGCGTTCTCGACAGGGGAACTGAAGCTTTCTTT

size: NA
V: TRBV11-3
D: TRBD1
J: TRBJ2-1
CDR3: CASLESGGQGYNEQFF
DNA: TGTGCCAGCCTGGAAAGTGGGGGACAGGGTTACAATGAGCAGTTCTTC

size: NA
V: TRBV9
D: NA
J: TRBJ2-2
CDR3: CASSDRTNTGELFF
DNA: TGTGCCAGCAGCGACAGGACGAACACCGGGGAGCTGTTTTTT

size: NA
V: TRBV11-3
D: NA
J: TRBJ2-2
CDR3: CASSPRQGTITGELFF
DNA: TGTGCCAGCAGCCCCCGGCAGGGGACTATCACCGGGGAGCTGTTTTTT

size: NA
V: TRBV20-1
D: NA
J: TRBJ2-7
CDR3: CSASRGFGYEQYF
DNA: TGCAGTGCTAGTCGAGGGTTCGGCTACGAGCAGTACTTC

size: NA
V: TRBV6-5
D: NA
J: TRBJ1-1
CDR3: CASRFGENTEAFF
DNA: TGTGCCAGCAGGTTCGGAGAGAACACTGAAGCTTTCTTT

size: once
V: TRBV5-1
D: TRBD1
J: TRBJ2-7
CDR3: CASSSDRGFSYEQYF
DNA: TGCGCCAGCAGCTCGGACAGGGGATTTTCCTACGAGCAGTACTTC

size: once
V: TRBV29-1
D: NA
J: TRBJ1-2
CDR3: CSVEVGANYGYTF
DNA: TGCAGCGTTGAAGTGGGAGCTAACTATGGCTACACCTTC

size: few
V: TRBV12-5
D: TRBD1
J: TRBJ1-1
CDR3: CASGDRDMNTEAFF
DNA: TGTGCTAGTGGCGACAGGGACATGAACACTGAAGCTTTCTTT

size: few
V: TRBV5-1
D: TRBD2
J: TRBJ2-5
CDR3: CASSTPGLAGATQYF
DNA: TGCGCCAGCTCCACCCCAGGACTAGCGGGAGCGACCCAGTACTTC

size: NA
V: TRBV7-2
D: NA
J: TRBJ1-1
CDR3: CASNPGAGEGNTEAFF
DNA: TGTGCCAGCAATCCAGGGGCAGGGGAAGGGAACACTGAAGCTTTCTTT

size: NA
V: TRBV11-2
D: TRBD2
J: TRBJ2-1
CDR3: CASSSSGGSYNEQFF
DNA: TGTGCCAGCAGCTCGTCGGGAGGTTCCTACAATGAGCAGTTCTTC

size: few
V: TRBV5-1
D: NA
J: TRBJ2-1
CDR3: CASSLTIGSYNEQFF
DNA: TGCGCCAGCAGCCTAACTATAGGATCCTACAATGAGCAGTTCTTC

size: NA
V: TRBV5-1
D: NA
J: TRBJ2-1
CDR3: CASSLRDLRENEQFF
DNA: TGCGCCAGCAGCCTCCGGGACTTACGAGAGAATGAGCAGTTCTTC

size: NA
V: TRBV3-1/TRBV3-2
D: NA
J: TRBJ2-7
CDR3: CASSQGTGRGLTSYEQYF
DNA: TGTGCCAGCAGCCAAGGGACGGGAAGGGGACTCACCTCCTACGAGCAGTACTTC

size: NA
V: TRBV15
D: NA
J: TRBJ1-4
CDR3: CATSVGGRQGNEKLFF
DNA: TGTGCCACCAGCGTGGGGGGTAGGCAAGGGAATGAAAAACTGTTTTTT

size: NA
V: TRBV11-3
D: NA
J: TRBJ2-7
CDR3: CASSFNWYEQYF
DNA: TGTGCCAGCAGCTTCAACTGGTACGAGCAGTACTTC

size: NA
V: TRBV9
D: TRBD2
J: TRBJ2-5
CDR3: CASRAGLAEETQYF
DNA: TGTGCCAGCAGAGCGGGACTAGCGGAAGAGACCCAGTACTTC

size: NA
V: TRBV6-6
D: TRBD1
J: TRBJ1-4
CDR3: CASTDPGQGAEKLFF
DNA: TGTGCCAGCACCGATCCGGGACAGGGGGCTGAAAAACTGTTTTTT